The 32 T cell receptor beta chains presented below share a single source sample, sequenced in a study of T cells after yellow fever vaccination. Using its own MiXCR run on the 5' RACE reads, TCRdb lists one record per CDR3 protein. This sample has some 340,000 distinct CDR3 sequences, with about 4% found just once. This sample comprised PBMCs, obtained 5 days after the yellow fever booster vaccination. These receptors all come from a man aged 18 to 29 who received the YFV17D yellow fever vaccine.

This clonotype occurred a few times. V is TRBV7-2 and J is TRBJ1-4, with TRBD1 matching 9 bases. V trimming: 1 base; J trimming: 7 bases; junction bases outside the gene matches: 4. Germline assignment: CDR1 SGHTA and CDR2 FQGNSA. This CDR3 has 15 amino acids. In DNA, the CDR3 is TGTGCCAGCAGCTTAGGAGGGACAGGGACTGAAAAACTGTTTTTT. Its protein product is CASSLGGTGTEKLFF. The entire variable domain, with the rest obtained from reference TRBV7-2 and TRBJ1-4, is as follows: GAGVSQSPSNKVTEKGKDVELRCDPISGHTALYWYRQSLGQGLEFLIYFQGNSAPDKSGLPSDRFSAERTGGSVSTLTIQRTQQEDSAVYLCASSLGGTGTEKLFFGSGTQLSVL.

This clonotype appeared a few times. The chain recombines TRBV5-6 with TRBJ2-7, with TRBD1 identical over 9 bases. The CDR3 has 14 residues. Germline V CDR1 and CDR2: SGHDT, YYEEEE. J was trimmed by 9 bases and V by 0 bases; bases with no gene match: 7. The CDR3 bases are TGTGCCAGCAGCTTGGGGACAGGGGTATCCTGGCAGTACTTC. It is translated as CASSLGTGVSWQYF.

In its sample, this clonotype was seen a few times. The chain recombines TRBV28 with TRBJ2-7; 9 bases are a match to TRBD1. Germline V gives CDR1 MDHEN, CDR2 SYDVKM. This CDR3 comprises 15 residues. V lost 5 bases, J lost 3 bases, and 8 bases stayed unmatched. The CDR3 reads CASSPSGTGYYEQYV. CDR3 bases: TGTGCCAGCAGTCCCTCCGGGACAGGGTACTACGAGCAGTACGTC.

The chain uses TRBV6-5 and TRBJ1-2; D possibly corresponds to TRBD1 (5 bases). CDR3 length: 15 amino acids. V lost 5 bases and J 4 bases, leaving 17 bases between the germline ends. Germline CDR1 is MNHEY and CDR2 is SVGAGI. The CDR3, as DNA: TGTGCCAGCAGTAGGCCCGGGACGGCCTTCTATGGCTACACCTTC. It encodes CASSRPGTAFYGYTF.

V and J are TRBV3-1 and TRBJ2-3, with D perhaps matching TRBD2 (5 bases). CDR3 length: 15 amino acids. The germline V and J ends were trimmed by 2 bases and 5 bases, with 14 bases remaining between them. CDR1 and CDR2 (germline): LGHDT, YNNKEL (reference sequence). CDR3 nucleotides: TGTGCCAGCAGCCAATGGACTCCCAGCGGAGATACGCAGTATTTT. This sequence encodes CASSQWTPSGDTQYF.

This clonotype came up a few times. The rearrangement links TRBV7-9 to TRBJ2-2; no reliable D call. The germline gives CDR1 SEHNR, CDR2 FQNEAQ (reference sequence). This CDR3 comprises 16 residues. Trimming took 3 bases from V and 3 from J, leaving 14 bases between them. Here the CDR3 DNA reads TGTGCCAGCAGCTTCTTAGGCTCAGTGGACACCGGGGAGCTGTTTTTT. Protein: CASSFLGSVDTGELFF.

This clonotype was counted at least ten times. The chain has TRBV7-9 and TRBJ2-6; D unclear. Trimming cost V 3 bases and J 1 base, with 7 bases left between them. The CDR3 has 15 amino acids. Germline-derived CDR1 and CDR2 are SEHNR and FQNEAQ (reference sequence). This CDR3 reads CASSFGRSGANVLTF. The CDR3, as DNA: TGTGCCAGCAGCTTTGGCAGATCTGGGGCCAACGTCCTGACTTTC.

This clonotype has at least ten counts. The gene calls are TRBV14 and TRBJ2-3, with TRBD2 identical over 13 bases. Germline assignment: CDR1 SGHDN and CDR2 FVKESK. The CDR3 runs 19 residues. The V segment lost 1 base and the J segment 7 bases; nucleotides outside the gene matches: 14. CDR3 loop: CASSQAPRRLAGGRNTQYF. In nucleotides, the CDR3 is TGTGCCAGCAGCCAAGCCCCCCGGAGACTAGCGGGGGGCCGGAATACGCAGTATTTT.

The CDR3 DNA sequence: TGTGCCAGCAGCTTAGATGTGGGAGCGGGGGCCAACGTCCTGACTTTC. This codes for CASSLDVGAGANVLTF. The V gene is TRBV11-2, the J gene TRBJ2-6; a weak D match, TRBD2 (5 bases). The germline V and J ends were trimmed by 0 bases and 4 bases, with 10 bases remaining between them. Germline CDR1 and CDR2: SGHAT and FQNNGV. CDR3 length equals 16 residues.

This clonotype was observed at least ten times. The chain recombines TRBV5-6 with TRBJ1-4; 7 bases fit TRBD1. This CDR3 has 14 residues. Per the germline V gene, CDR1 is SGHDT and CDR2 is YYEEEE. With 3 bases clipped from V and 6 bases from J, the junction kept 5 bases outside the gene matches. In DNA form, the CDR3 reads TGTGCCAGCAGCTCCCCAGGGGGAGATGAAAAACTGTTTTTT. It yields the protein CASSSPGGDEKLFF.

The V gene is TRBV29-1, the J gene TRBJ2-7; D not certain. CDR3 length equals 13 residues. Germline loops: CDR1 SQVTM, CDR2 ANQGSEA. V was trimmed by 1 base and J by 1 base, leaving 8 bases between them. Written as DNA, the CDR3 is TGCAGCGTTGAAGGACCTTTTTCCTACGAGCAGTACTTC. Residues: CSVEGPFSYEQYF.

This clonotype was observed a few times. V and J are TRBV7-2 and TRBJ2-5, with 7 bases matching TRBD2. V lost 5 bases to trimming and J lost 5 bases; unmatched junction nucleotides: 20. The CDR3 loop spans 18 amino acids. CDR1 and CDR2 (germline): SGHTA, FQGNSA. DNA for the CDR3: TGTGCCAGCAGCCTAGATAGCTTCAGCGGGGCGACCCGGGAGACCCAGTACTTC. The encoded protein is CASSLDSFSGATRETQYF.

V gene TRBV5-1 combines with J gene TRBJ2-3; 13 nucleotides line up with TRBD2. Germline V gene lookup returns CDR1 SGHRS and CDR2 YFSETQ. The CDR3 length is 16 residues. Germline trimming cut 1 base from V and 4 bases from J; bases unmatched to any gene: 3. The CDR3 spells CASSLSTSGGADTQYF. DNA of the CDR3: TGCGCCAGCAGCTTGTCTACTAGCGGGGGGGCAGATACGCAGTATTTT.

This clonotype has a handful of counts. The chain couples TRBV2 to TRBJ2-1; maybe TRBD1 (5 bases). The CDR3 has 16 amino acids. The V and J ends lost 8 bases and 6 bases respectively, with 23 bases between them. The V gene's germline CDR1 is SNHLY and CDR2 FYNNEI. The CDR3 DNA is TGTGCCAGCGGCGGCATCCAGGGTCTTCTGCTCAATGAGCAGTTCTTC. It codes for CASGGIQGLLLNEQFF.

This clonotype was recorded at least ten times. V usage is TRBV28 and J usage is TRBJ2-1, with a possible D match to TRBD2 (5 bases). Trimming stripped 7 bases from V and 6 bases from J, with 10 bases between. CDR1 is MDHEN, CDR2 SYDVKM, per germline. The CDR3 runs to 12 residues. The CDR3 bases are TGTGCCAGCATCAGCAGCGGCAATGAGCAGTTCTTC. Its translation is CASISSGNEQFF.

This clonotype was counted a few times. V usage is TRBV24-1 and J usage is TRBJ1-5; no clear D. In germline, CDR1 is KGHDR, CDR2 SFDVKD. The V gene lost 1 base and the J gene lost 7 bases, with 4 bases spanning the gap. The CDR3 length is 12 residues. In DNA form, the CDR3 reads TGTGCCACCAGTGATTTCGGCCAGCCCCAGCATTTT. This sequence encodes CATSDFGQPQHF.

This clonotype was counted at least ten times. The V gene is TRBV12-3 or TRBV12-4, the J gene TRBJ2-3; 7 nucleotides agree with TRBD1. The CDR3 is 13 residues long. V trimming: 9 bases; J trimming: 5 bases; junction bases outside the gene matches: 8. CDR3 bases: TGTGCCAGTACAGGGGTTTTAGTAGATACGCAGTATTTT. Amino acids: CASTGVLVDTQYF.

This clonotype was detected a few times. The chain couples TRBV11-2 to TRBJ1-2, with 12 bases matching TRBD1. CDR3 length: 14 residues. Unmatched junction bases numbered 5, after V lost 5 bases and J lost 7 bases. The germline V gene has CDR1 SGHAT and CDR2 FQNNGV. Here the CDR3 reads CASSVGQGASGYTF. Written as DNA, the CDR3 is TGTGCCAGCAGCGTGGGACAGGGGGCGTCTGGCTACACCTTC. The full variable domain, with the rest looked up from reference TRBV11-2 and TRBJ1-2, is EAGVAQSPRYKIIEKRQSVAFWCNPISGHATLYWYQQILGQGPKLLIQFQNNGVVDDSQLPKDRFSAERLKGVDSTLKIQPAKLEDSAVYLCASSVGQGASGYTFGSGTRLTVV.

This clonotype was seen only a few times. This chain links TRBV5-1 with TRBJ1-1; D is uncertain. Germline CDR1 reads SGHRS; CDR2 reads YFSETQ. The V and J ends lost 4 bases and 4 bases respectively, with 14 bases between them. This CDR3 has 14 residues. CDR3 amino acids: CASSPKALRTEAFF. The CDR3 DNA follows: TGCGCCAGCAGCCCAAAGGCTTTACGCACTGAAGCTTTCTTT.

This clonotype was counted ten times or more. The CDR3 region has the DNA TGCAGTGCTAGAGACGGGCGGGCTTTAGGTGGCGAGACCCAGTACTTC. This gives the protein CSARDGRALGGETQYF. V is TRBV20-1 and J is TRBJ2-5, with D possibly matching TRBD2 (5 bases). The CDR3 is made up of 16 amino acids. V shed 0 bases and J shed 5 bases, with 19 bases lying between them. Germline-derived CDR1 and CDR2 are DFQATT and SNEGSKA (reference sequence).

This clonotype was counted many times. The J gene is TRBJ1-1, the V gene TRBV7-9; no definite D call. Trimming removed 2 bases from V and 4 bases from J, with 11 bases in between. This CDR3 contains 14 residues. The germline gives CDR1 SEHNR, CDR2 FQNEAQ (reference sequence). Here the CDR3 reads CASSLRGSGTEAFF. The CDR3 coding sequence is TGTGCCAGCAGCTTACGAGGGTCGGGCACTGAAGCTTTCTTT.

This clonotype was counted at least ten times. This chain uses TRBV13 with TRBJ1-3, with D perhaps TRBD1 (5 bases). Germline V lookup: CDR1 PRHDT, CDR2 FYEKMQ (reference sequence). CDR3 length: 15 residues. V gave up 5 bases and J gave up 1 base, with 12 bases separating them. CDR3: CASSIQGSSGNTIYF. In DNA form, the CDR3 reads TGTGCCAGCAGCATCCAGGGTAGTTCTGGAAACACCATATATTTT.

This clonotype appeared many times. The genes are TRBV6-6 and TRBJ1-5; possible D gene TRBD1, 5 bases. V was cut by 3 bases and J by 0 bases, with 18 bases left in between. CDR1 and CDR2 (germline): MNHNY, SVGAGI (reference sequence). This CDR3 has 18 amino acids. In nucleotides, the CDR3 is TGTGCCAGCAGTTATTGGGTGGGGGATTGGGATAGCAATCAGCCCCAGCATTTT. Residues: CASSYWVGDWDSNQPQHF.

A note on this clonotype: One junction end disagrees with the germline gene, perhaps due to a read error. This chain connects TRBV7-2 to TRBJ1-5; the D is unclear. The CDR3 runs 13 residues. Per the germline V gene, CDR1 is SGHTA and CDR2 is FQGNSA. CDR3 in amino acids: CASSLPGNHPQHF. CDR3 coding DNA: TGTGCCAGCAGCTTACCCGGCAATCACCCCCAGCATTTT.

The genes are TRBV12-3 or TRBV12-4 and TRBJ1-1, with D unresolved. V dropped 3 bases and J dropped 2 bases, with 7 bases sitting between them. The CDR3 has 13 amino acids. This CDR3 is CASSFMGNTEAFF. The CDR3 bases are TGTGCCAGCAGTTTCATGGGCAACACTGAAGCTTTCTTT.

This clonotype was recorded a few times. The V and J genes are TRBV27 and TRBJ2-2, with 7 bases fitting TRBD1. Germline lookup yields CDR1 MNHEY and CDR2 SMNVEV (reference sequence). J was trimmed by 10 bases and V by 7 bases; bases with no gene match: 12. The CDR3 is made up of 14 amino acids. CDR3 residues: CASIGTALDTELFF. The CDR3 nucleotides are TGTGCCAGCATAGGGACAGCCCTTGATACGGAGCTGTTTTTT.

This chain joins TRBV20-1 and TRBJ2-7, with 13 bases that match TRBD2. The CDR3 totals 13 residues. The V and J ends lost 4 bases and 9 bases, in that order; junction bases with no gene match: 6. Germline CDR1 reads DFQATT; CDR2 reads SNEGSKA (reference sequence). The CDR3 DNA reads TGCAGTGCTACCGGACTAGCGGGGGCGGGGCAGTACGTC. Its translation: CSATGLAGAGQYV.

The V and J genes are TRBV20-1 and TRBJ2-5; D is ambiguous. The V end lost 0 bases, the J end lost 0 bases, and 11 bases lay between the germline ends. CDR3 size: 15 residues. Germline loops: CDR1 DFQATT, CDR2 SNEGSKA (reference sequence). CDR3 coding DNA: TGCAGTGCTAGAGATCAGAAGGGAAACCAAGAGACCCAGTACTTC. This encodes CSARDQKGNQETQYF.

The chain joins TRBV5-1 to TRBJ2-3; D not certain. This CDR3 comprises 14 residues. V was shortened by 4 bases and J by 2 bases, with 11 bases between the two germline ends. The germline V gene encodes CDR1 SGHRS and CDR2 YFSETQ. CDR3 protein: CASSRAELTDTQYF. DNA for the CDR3: TGCGCCAGCAGCAGGGCAGAACTCACAGATACGCAGTATTTT.

This clonotype turned up a few times. The chain combines TRBV20-1 with TRBJ1-2; a weak D match, TRBD1 (6 bases). CDR3 size: 16 residues. Germline V gene sequence: CDR1 DFQATT, CDR2 SNEGSKA (reference sequence). Trimming removed 2 bases from V and 4 bases from J, with 20 bases in between. The CDR3 is CSARPLTGHSAYGYTF. The CDR3 coding sequence is TGCAGTGCTAGACCATTGACGGGACACAGCGCCTATGGCTACACCTTC.

This clonotype was observed many times. This chain joins TRBV6-1 and TRBJ2-5; 11 bases line up with TRBD2. The germline CDR1 and CDR2 sequences are MNHNS and SASEGT. J lost 9 bases, V lost 6 bases, and 12 bases had no gene match. The CDR3 covers 15 residues. The CDR3 reads CASSLSGGGRGAQYF. CDR3 nucleotide sequence: TGTGCCAGCAGCCTTAGCGGGGGGGGTCGAGGGGCCCAGTACTTC.

This clonotype appeared once. The V gene is TRBV29-1, the J gene TRBJ2-1, with D perhaps matching TRBD2 (7 bases). CDR3 length: 15 amino acids. V gave up 7 bases and J gave up 0 bases, with 16 bases separating them. Germline CDR1 is SQVTM and CDR2 is ANQGSEA. This CDR3 is CSALGGHDSYNEQFF. The CDR3 coding sequence is TGCAGCGCCCTGGGGGGGCATGACTCCTACAATGAGCAGTTCTTC.